These T cell receptor beta chains were read from a single sample in a study of T cell repertoires in cytomegalovirus infection. TCRdb re-called the reads with MiXCR, one entry per CDR3 protein. Counted here are about 920,000 distinct CDR3 sequences, roughly 30% occurring once; the ten biggest clones make up over 11%. The antigens these receptors bind are not known. The sequencing here drew on cultured CD8+ T cells from PBMCs, taken from culture after CMV antigen stimulation. The source is a human donor in good health (CMV status not recorded). Some clones in this sample may be carry-over from other donors' samples. The CDR3 runs from the conserved cysteine through the conserved F or W. Each record gives: J gene, V gene, D gene, clone size, CDR3 DNA, CDR3 protein. The D gene is left open where the match is weak. For some rows the clone size is stated as once, few or many, or as a class when expanded; others skip it.

J gene: TRBJ1-4; V gene: TRBV12-3/TRBV12-4; D gene: NA; clone size: NA; CDR3 DNA: TGTGCCAGCAGTTTAGCTCCAGGGGCCGGTGAAAAACTGTTTTTT; CDR3 protein: CASSLAPGAGEKLFF
J gene: TRBJ2-1; V gene: TRBV2; D gene: NA; clone size: NA; CDR3 DNA: TGTGCCACCCAGGGTTATGAGCAGTTCTTC; CDR3 protein: CATQGYEQFF
J gene: TRBJ1-6; V gene: TRBV10-3; D gene: TRBD1; clone size: many; CDR3 DNA: TGTGCCATCAGATCCGGGACAGGGGGAGAGTACGATAATTCACCCCTCCACTTT; CDR3 protein: CAIRSGTGGEYDNSPLHF
J gene: TRBJ1-2; V gene: TRBV7-2; D gene: NA; clone size: many; CDR3 DNA: TGTGCCAGCAGTCTTACATCAGAATCTAACTATGGCTACACCTTC; CDR3 protein: CASSLTSESNYGYTF
J gene: TRBJ2-3; V gene: TRBV4-3; D gene: NA; clone size: few; CDR3 DNA: TGCGCCAGCAGCCAAGATAAACTAGCAAAACAGTATTTT; CDR3 protein: CASSQDKLAKQYF
J gene: TRBJ2-2; V gene: TRBV12-3/TRBV12-4; D gene: NA; clone size: NA; CDR3 DNA: TGTGCCAGCTGGATGACATCAGCCACCGGGGAGCTGTTTTTT; CDR3 protein: CASWMTSATGELFF
J gene: TRBJ2-1; V gene: TRBV7-2; D gene: TRBD1; clone size: many; CDR3 DNA: TGTGCCAGCTCGGACAGGAGCTCCTACAATGAGCAGTTCTTC; CDR3 protein: CASSDRSSYNEQFF
J gene: TRBJ2-7; V gene: TRBV5-6; D gene: NA; clone size: NA; CDR3 DNA: TGTGCCAGCAGCTTGGGACACCTAAGGGAGCAGTACTTC; CDR3 protein: CASSLGHLREQYF
J gene: TRBJ1-1; V gene: TRBV6-5; D gene: NA; clone size: NA; CDR3 DNA: TGTGCCAGCAGTTACTCGGAAAGGGGAGTGGGTATGAACACTGAAGCTTTCTTT; CDR3 protein: CASSYSERGVGMNTEAFF
J gene: TRBJ1-3; V gene: TRBV4-3; D gene: NA; clone size: NA; CDR3 DNA: TGCGCCAGCAGCCAAGACCCCGACCCGCCGGGAAACACCATATATTTT; CDR3 protein: CASSQDPDPPGNTIYF
J gene: TRBJ2-7; V gene: TRBV27; D gene: TRBD1; clone size: NA; CDR3 DNA: TGTGCCAGCAGTTTTCTTTACGGGACAGGGCTAATCTACGAGCAGTACTTC; CDR3 protein: CASSFLYGTGLIYEQYF
J gene: TRBJ2-1; V gene: TRBV6-1; D gene: NA; clone size: few; CDR3 DNA: TGTGCCAGCAGACCCGGACACGGTGAGCAGTTCTTC; CDR3 protein: CASRPGHGEQFF
J gene: TRBJ2-6; V gene: TRBV6-2/TRBV6-3; D gene: NA; clone size: few; CDR3 DNA: TGTGCCAGCAGTTGGGACCCCGGCTCTGGGGCCAACGTCCTGACTTTC; CDR3 protein: CASSWDPGSGANVLTF
J gene: TRBJ1-2; V gene: TRBV29-1; D gene: NA; clone size: NA; CDR3 DNA: TGCAGCGTTGACAGAGGGGGACTCTATGGCTACACCTTC; CDR3 protein: CSVDRGGLYGYTF